The sequence of this T cell receptor (beta chain) was determined in a study of beta chain features in type 1 diabetes. Study overall: Healthy donors and patients had similar age, gender and cell yields. The number of sorted cells examined across all samples was around 110 million. General study findings and limits: The analysis here could not establish whether HLA type shapes TCRB rearrangement. Within each of all four CD4+ subsets, Type 1 diabetes patients had TCRB CDR3s that were moderately but significantly shorter.

The authors sorted CD4+ naive, central memory, regulatory and stem cell-like memory cells via CD45RO/CCR7/CD25/CD127/CD95/CD27. Expressed TCRB transcripts were sequenced after all isolated RNA was converted to cDNA. Method: immunoSEQ multiplex PCR; TCRdb's copy keeps in-frame clones and lacks some. The repertoire includes some 110,000 clones, about 15% of them detected once, and 2.3% sits in the top ten. Germline CDR1 is SQVTM and CDR2 is ANQGSEA. The CDR3 loop spans 13 amino acids. Trimming cost V 7 bases and J 3 bases; bases outside gene matches: 8. Points on this clone: Its antigen is not identified.

The sample was central memory CD4+ T cells from blood. The receptor was isolated from a man aged 25 to 45 with type 1 diabetes. The chain combines TRBV29-1 with TRBJ2-7, with TRBD1 matching over 8 bases. The CDR3 is CSGGAGGGYEQYF. For the CDR3, the DNA is TGCAGCGGTGGGGCAGGGGGCGGCTACGAGCAGTACTTC.